These 8 T cell receptor beta chains were sequenced from one sample in a study of human T cells and chemical hapten exposure. Each CDR3 protein is one row after TCRdb ran MiXCR on the RACE reads. The sample has about 120,000 distinct CDR3 sequences; around 11% are singletons. Noted time point: patch test 3, about 24 weeks after DPC sensitization. Treatment meaning: therapeutic diphenylcyclopropenone sensitization with weekly scalp DPC. The sequenced sample was whole blood, obtained in connection with sensitization to the hapten diphenylcyclopropenone (DPC). These receptor sequences come from a woman aged 50 to 65 with alopecia areata. Some clones in this sample may be carry-over from other donors' samples.

V usage is TRBV10-3 and J usage is TRBJ1-2; TRBD1 might be the D (5 bases). V shed 4 bases and J shed 3 bases, with 18 bases lying between them. Germline CDR1 reads ENHRY; CDR2 reads SYGVKD. The CDR3 has 16 residues. This CDR3 reads CAISVEGRTTDYGYTF. In DNA, the CDR3 is TGTGCCATCAGTGTGGAGGGGAGAACGACGGACTATGGCTACACCTTC.

The sample holds many counts of this clonotype. V is TRBV9 and J is TRBJ1-2; TRBD1 aligns across 7 bases. The trim removed 6 bases at V and 3 bases at J, leaving 5 bases unmatched. In germline, CDR1 is SGDLS, CDR2 YYNGEE. The CDR3 totals 13 residues. CDR3 sequence: CASTHTGDYGYTF. The CDR3 DNA sequence: TGTGCCAGCACCCATACAGGGGACTATGGCTACACCTTC.

The chain employs TRBV4-2 and TRBJ1-1; D possibly corresponds to TRBD1 (6 bases). The CDR3 has 14 residues. The V and J ends lost 4 bases and 0 bases respectively, with 9 bases between them. CDR1 is LGHNA and CDR2 is YNFKEQ in the germline V gene. DNA of the CDR3: TGTGCCAGCAGCCCGACAGGAATGAACACTGAAGCTTTCTTT. It is translated as CASSPTGMNTEAFF.

J is TRBJ2-7 and V is TRBV12-3 or TRBV12-4, with 7 bases fitting TRBD1. V lost 6 bases and J lost 7; bases outside the gene matches: 6. CDR3 length equals 12 residues. CDR3 nucleotides: TGTGCCAGCAGAGACGACAGGGAGGAGCAGTACTTC. It specifies CASRDDREEQYF.

The chain joins TRBV24-1 to TRBJ2-1; TRBD2 matches at 7 bases. There are 11 residues in the CDR3. In germline, CDR1 is KGHDR, CDR2 SFDVKD. V lost 9 bases, J lost 7 bases, and 2 bases stayed unmatched. The CDR3 DNA is TGTGCCACCCCCGGGAGGAATGAGCAGTTCTTC. It is translated as CATPGRNEQFF.

The chain employs TRBV28 and TRBJ1-3, with D perhaps TRBD1 (5 bases). V lost 7 bases to trimming and J lost 0 bases, with 13 bases between them. CDR3 length equals 15 residues. Germline CDR1 is MDHEN and CDR2 is SYDVKM. CDR3 in amino acids: CASTGGVHSGNTIYF. The DNA of the CDR3 is TGTGCCAGCACCGGGGGAGTTCACTCTGGAAACACCATATATTTT.

This clonotype appeared a few times. The rearrangement joins TRBV27 to TRBJ1-1; D remains unclear. The germline V gene has CDR1 MNHEY and CDR2 SMNVEV (reference sequence). This CDR3 contains 13 residues. Between the trimmed V and J ends, which lost 2 bases and 4 bases, there was a span of 8 bases. The CDR3: CASSLKGVTEAFF. The CDR3 DNA reads TGTGCCAGCAGTTTAAAAGGAGTCACTGAAGCTTTCTTT.

This clonotype was found many times. The genes are TRBV12-3 or TRBV12-4 and TRBJ2-1; 8 positions match TRBD1. The CDR3 is 14 residues long. Trimming took 3 bases from V and 7 from J; bases not matched to a gene: 5. As DNA, the CDR3 is TGTGCCAGCAGTTTGCAGGGGGCTCAGAATGAGCAGTTCTTC. Its translation: CASSLQGAQNEQFF.